The clone carrying this TCR beta chain was seen repeatedly, ten times or more. TCRdb ran MiXCR on the 5' RACE reads and lists one entry per CDR3 protein. The sample lists about 350,000 distinct CDR3 sequences, 11% occurring once. Trimming pared 1 base from V and 0 bases from J, leaving 13 bases between. The CDR3 is made up of 16 amino acids. Germline CDR1 reads MGHRA; CDR2 reads YSYEKL. The entry originates in a study of T cells after yellow fever vaccination. The material sequenced was PBMCs, taken on the day of the first yellow fever vaccination. The chain has TRBV4-1 and TRBJ2-7; D remains unclear. This clonotype was sampled from a man aged 18 to 35 who received the YFV17D yellow fever vaccine. The CDR3 DNA sequence: TGCGCCAGCAGCCAAGTCCTCGGGCGGAGCTCCTACGAGCAGTACTTC. The encoded protein is CASSQVLGRSSYEQYF.